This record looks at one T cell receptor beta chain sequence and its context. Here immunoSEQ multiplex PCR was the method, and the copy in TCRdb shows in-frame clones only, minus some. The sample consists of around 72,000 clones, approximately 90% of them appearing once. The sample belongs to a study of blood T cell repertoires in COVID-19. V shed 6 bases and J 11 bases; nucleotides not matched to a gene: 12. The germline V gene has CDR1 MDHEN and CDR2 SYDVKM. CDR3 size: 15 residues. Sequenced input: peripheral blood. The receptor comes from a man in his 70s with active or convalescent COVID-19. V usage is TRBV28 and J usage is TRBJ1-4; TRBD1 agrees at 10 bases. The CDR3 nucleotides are TGTGCCAGCAGCCTACCGACAGGGGGCGTGTTGAAACTGTTTTTT. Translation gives CASSLPTGGVLKLFF.